This T cell receptor (beta chain) was sequenced during a study of T-cell reconstitution after alpha-beta-depleted transplantation in children. Study results and limitations: Reportedly, only several hundred clones from non-depleted graft cells drove alpha-beta T-cell counts at about two months.

As for this clonotype: Antigen specificity is unknown.

The CDR3 contains 15 residues. Trimming stripped 5 bases from V and 2 bases from J, with 13 bases between. For TCRbeta, the library was prepared with unique molecular identifiers. One entry per CDR3 protein, called by TCRdb with MiXCR from the PCR reads. This sample has 540,000 or so distinct CDR3 sequences; under 30% occur once, and the top ten carry roughly an eighth. The sample was PBMCs, mostly from graft donor cells, taken 360 days after TCRalphabeta/CD19-depleted stem cell transplant. V gene TRBV12-3 or TRBV12-4 combines with J gene TRBJ2-4, with unresolved D. This TCR was sampled from a boy younger than two who had a stem cell transplant for acute myeloid leukemia, so the T cells may come from the graft donor. The CDR3 reads CASSPYRFPKNIQYF. CDR3 bases: TGTGCCAGCAGTCCTTACAGATTCCCCAAAAACATTCAGTACTTC.